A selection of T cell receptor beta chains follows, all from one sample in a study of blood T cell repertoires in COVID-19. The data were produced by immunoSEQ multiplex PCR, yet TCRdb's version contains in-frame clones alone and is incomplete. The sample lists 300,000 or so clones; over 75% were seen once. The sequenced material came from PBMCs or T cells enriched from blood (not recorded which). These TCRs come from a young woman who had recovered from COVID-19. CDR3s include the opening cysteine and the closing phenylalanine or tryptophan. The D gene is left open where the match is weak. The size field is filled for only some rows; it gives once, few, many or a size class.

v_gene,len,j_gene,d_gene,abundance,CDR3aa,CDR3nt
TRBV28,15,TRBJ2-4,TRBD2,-,CASREASAGGNIQYF,TGTGCCAGCAGGGAAGCGTCGGCGGGAGGGAACATTCAGTACTTC
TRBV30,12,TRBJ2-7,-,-,CAWSTGGDEQYF,TGTGCCTGGAGTACGGGCGGGGACGAGCAGTACTTC
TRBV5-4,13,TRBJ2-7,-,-,CASSAWASYEQYF,TGTGCCAGCAGCGCGTGGGCTTCCTACGAGCAGTACTTC
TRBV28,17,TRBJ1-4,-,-,CASSPIKGRRTNEKLFF,TGTGCCAGCAGTCCCATTAAGGGGCGGAGAACTAATGAAAAACTGTTTTTT
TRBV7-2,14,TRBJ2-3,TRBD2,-,CANDSGRAGDTQYF,TGTGCCAACGATAGCGGGAGGGCCGGAGATACGCAGTATTTT
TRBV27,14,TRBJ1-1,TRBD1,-,CASRLDRGLSEAFF,TGTGCCAGCAGGTTGGACAGGGGGCTGTCTGAAGCTTTCTTT
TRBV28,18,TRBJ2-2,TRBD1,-,CASSSPPGTGGRPGELFF,TGTGCCAGCAGTTCGCCTCCCGGGACAGGGGGCCGTCCCGGGGAGCTGTTTTTT
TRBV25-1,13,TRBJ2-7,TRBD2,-,CASGLADHHEQYF,TGTGCCAGCGGACTAGCGGATCACCACGAGCAGTACTTC
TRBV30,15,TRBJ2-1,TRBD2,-,CAWIAGESSYNEQFF,TGTGCCTGGATAGCGGGAGAGAGCTCCTACAATGAGCAGTTCTTC
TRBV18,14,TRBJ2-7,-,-,CASSPPRQGGEQYF,TGTGCCAGCTCACCACCGAGGCAGGGAGGTGAGCAGTACTTC
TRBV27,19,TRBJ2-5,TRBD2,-,CASSPTRGSGRLDGETQYF,TGTGCCAGCAGCCCGACCAGGGGTAGCGGGAGGTTAGATGGGGAGACCCAGTACTTC
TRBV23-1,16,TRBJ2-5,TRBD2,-,CASSQPHREVQETQYF,TGCGCCAGCAGTCAACCCCATCGGGAGGTACAAGAGACCCAGTACTTC
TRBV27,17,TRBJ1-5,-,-,CASSSLGQIRPNQPQHF,TGTGCCAGCAGTTCCCTTGGACAGATAAGGCCCAATCAGCCCCAGCATTTT
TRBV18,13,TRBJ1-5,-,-,CASSADRDQPQHF,TGTGCCAGCTCAGCCGACAGAGATCAGCCCCAGCATTTT
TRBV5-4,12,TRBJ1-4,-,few,CATQWGGEKLFF,TGTGCCACCCAATGGGGGGGTGAAAAACTGTTTTTT
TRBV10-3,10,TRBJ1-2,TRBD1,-,CAIKGAGYTF,TGTGCCATCAAGGGGGCCGGCTACACCTTC
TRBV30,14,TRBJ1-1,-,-,CAWSEDSGITEAFF,TGTGCCTGGAGTGAGGATTCAGGGATCACTGAAGCTTTCTTT
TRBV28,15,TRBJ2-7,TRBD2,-,CASSSTGLAEYEQYF,TGTGCCAGCAGTTCCACGGGACTAGCGGAATACGAGCAGTACTTC
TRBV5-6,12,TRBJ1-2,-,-,CASSLGQYAYTF,TGTGCCAGCAGCTTGGGACAGTATGCCTACACCTTC
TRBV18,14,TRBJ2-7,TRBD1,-,CASSPLDRAYEQYF,TGTGCCAGCTCACCATTAGACAGGGCTTACGAGCAGTACTTC
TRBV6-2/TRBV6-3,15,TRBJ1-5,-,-,CASSTGGWGNQPQHF,TGTGCCAGCAGTACGGGGGGGTGGGGCAATCAGCCCCAGCATTTT
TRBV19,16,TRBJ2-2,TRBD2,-,CASSIGAGGNTGELFF,TGTGCCAGTAGTATCGGAGCGGGGGGGAACACCGGGGAGCTGTTTTTT
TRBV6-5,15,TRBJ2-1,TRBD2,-,CASSRPGRERNEQFF,TGTGCCAGCAGTCGCCCCGGGCGGGAGAGGAATGAGCAGTTCTTC
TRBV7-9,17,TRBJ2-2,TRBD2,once,CASSPGGLAVNTGELFF,TGTGCCAGCAGCCCTGGAGGACTAGCGGTGAACACCGGGGAGCTGTTTTTT
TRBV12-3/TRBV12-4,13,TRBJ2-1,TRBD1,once,CASRDRGYNEQFF,TGTGCCAGCAGGGACAGGGGTTACAATGAGCAGTTCTTC
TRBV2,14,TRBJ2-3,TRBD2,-,CASNLAGATDTQYF,TGTGCCAGCAACCTAGCGGGAGCCACAGATACGCAGTATTTT
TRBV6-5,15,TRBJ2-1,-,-,CASSSRPQGYNEQFF,TGTGCCAGCAGTTCTAGGCCCCAGGGCTACAATGAGCAGTTCTTC
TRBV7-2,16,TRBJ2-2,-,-,CASRNRGTIWDGELFF,TGTGCCAGCAGAAACCGAGGGACAATTTGGGACGGGGAGCTGTTTTTT
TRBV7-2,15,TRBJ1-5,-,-,CASSYTSDSNQPQHF,TGTGCCAGCAGCTATACAAGCGATAGCAATCAGCCCCAGCATTTT
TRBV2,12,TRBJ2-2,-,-,CASSDRFGELFF,TGTGCCAGCAGCGATAGATTCGGGGAGCTGTTTTTT
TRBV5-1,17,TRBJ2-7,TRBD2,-,CASSLPSTSGSIYEQYF,TGCGCCAGCAGCTTGCCCTCGACTAGCGGATCGATCTACGAGCAGTACTTC
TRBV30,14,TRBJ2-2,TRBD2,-,CAWSSGLVLGELFF,TGTGCCTGGAGTTCGGGACTAGTACTCGGGGAGCTGTTTTTT
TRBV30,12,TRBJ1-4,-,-,CAWRTEGEKLFF,TGTGCCTGGCGGACTGAGGGAGAAAAACTGTTTTTT
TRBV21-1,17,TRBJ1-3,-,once,CASTLGMPGQGENTIYF,TGTGCCAGCACCCTCGGAATGCCGGGACAGGGAGAAAACACCATATATTTT
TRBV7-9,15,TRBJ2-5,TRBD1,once,CASSSNGQGQETQYF,TGTGCCAGCAGCTCAAACGGACAGGGTCAGGAGACCCAGTACTTC
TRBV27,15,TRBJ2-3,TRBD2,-,CASRGIAGLTDTQYF,TGTGCCAGCCGGGGGATAGCGGGGCTGACAGATACGCAGTATTTT
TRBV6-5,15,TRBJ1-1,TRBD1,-,CASSYSRTGDTEAFF,TGTGCCAGCAGTTACTCGCGGACAGGGGACACTGAAGCTTTCTTT
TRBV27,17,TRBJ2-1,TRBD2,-,CASSFTSGSESLSEQFF,TGTGCCAGCAGTTTCACTAGCGGGAGTGAAAGTCTAAGTGAGCAGTTCTTC